These T cell receptor beta chains were read from a single sample in a study of cytomegalovirus exposure and HLA in healthy donors. The table came from immunoSEQ multiplex PCR; TCRdb's copy has only in-frame clones and leaves some out. The sample holds around 140,000 clones, 65% to 80% seen once. The source material was PBMCs. These receptors were obtained from a woman aged 18-29 years in good health and CMV-seronegative. Both conserved end residues are part of each CDR3. The order of the fields is CDR3 protein, CDR3 DNA, clone size, J gene, D gene, V gene. A D gene is named only where the DNA matches it firmly. Clone size is given for some rows only: seen once, a few or many times, or a class if the clone is expanded.

CASSIDPASGKYAEAFF,TGTGCCAGTAGTATAGACCCCGCTTCAGGGAAATACGCTGAAGCTTTCTTT,once,TRBJ1-1,NA,TRBV19
CASSPMGAGSKNIQYF,TGTGCCAGCAGCCCCATGGGAGCGGGGTCTAAAAACATTCAGTACTTC,NA,TRBJ2-4,TRBD2,TRBV11-2
CSVRLWEGEKLFF,TGCAGCGTGCGACTTTGGGAGGGTGAAAAACTGTTTTTT,NA,TRBJ1-4,NA,TRBV29-1
CASSLVQGVSYEQYF,TGCGCCAGCAGCTTGGTCCAGGGGGTTTCCTACGAGCAGTACTTC,NA,TRBJ2-7,TRBD1,TRBV5-1
CASSLAPLGSEAFF,TGTGCCAGCAGCTTAGCGCCCCTGGGCAGTGAAGCTTTCTTT,NA,TRBJ1-1,NA,TRBV7-9
CAWTRQSYGYTF,TGTGCCTGGACTCGACAGAGCTATGGCTACACCTTC,NA,TRBJ1-2,NA,TRBV30
CASRGGWKGEQYF,TGTGCCAGCAGGGGGGGATGGAAGGGCGAGCAGTACTTC,NA,TRBJ2-7,NA,TRBV28
CASSVDLGELFF,TGTGCCAGCAGCGTAGATCTCGGGGAGCTGTTTTTT,NA,TRBJ2-2,NA,TRBV9
CASSYSGQGYNEQFF,TGTGCCAGCAGTTACTCGGGGCAGGGCTACAATGAGCAGTTCTTC,NA,TRBJ2-1,NA,TRBV6-5
CSVSGGPEPNEKLFF,TGCAGCGTTAGTGGGGGCCCGGAACCTAATGAAAAACTGTTTTTT,NA,TRBJ1-4,NA,TRBV29-1
CASSESRGYTEAFF,TGTGCCAGCAGTGAAAGCAGGGGCTACACTGAAGCTTTCTTT,NA,TRBJ1-1,NA,TRBV6-1
CASSLGSSGNTIYF,TGTGCCAGCAGCTTAGGCAGCTCTGGAAACACCATATATTTT,NA,TRBJ1-3,NA,TRBV7-8
CASSTYRNTEAFF,TGTGCCAGCAGCACTTACAGGAACACTGAAGCTTTCTTT,few,TRBJ1-1,NA,TRBV5-8
CASWPSAPYGYTF,TGTGCCTCATGGCCGTCAGCGCCCTATGGCTACACCTTC,NA,TRBJ1-2,NA,TRBV30
CASSLTGGWDYGYTF,TGTGCCAGCAGCTTGACAGGGGGCTGGGACTATGGCTACACCTTC,NA,TRBJ1-2,TRBD1,TRBV5-5
CAWRLPGGNRDGYTF,TGTGCCTGGAGGCTCCCAGGGGGAAATCGCGATGGCTACACCTTC,NA,TRBJ1-2,TRBD1,TRBV30
CASSQAGLTTRPEQYF,TGCGCCAGCAGCCAAGCCGGACTTACGACCCGTCCCGAGCAGTACTTC,NA,TRBJ2-7,NA,TRBV4-1
CASSSWAGRGDNEQFF,TGCGCCAGCAGCTCATGGGCGGGGAGAGGAGACAATGAGCAGTTCTTC,NA,TRBJ2-1,NA,TRBV5-1
CASSESGGAGGYTF,TGTGCCAGCAGTGAATCGGGGGGTGCTGGTGGCTACACCTTC,NA,TRBJ1-2,NA,TRBV6-5
CASSYPTTF,TGTGCCAGCAGTTATCCGACTACCTTT,NA,TRBJ1-1,NA,TRBV6-9
CASNPPEQETQYF,TGTGCCAGCAACCCTCCCGAGCAAGAGACCCAGTACTTC,NA,TRBJ2-5,NA,TRBV5-6
CASRWPRGALNTEAFF,TGTGCCAGCAGGTGGCCGCGGGGGGCCCTGAACACTGAAGCTTTCTTT,once,TRBJ1-1,NA,TRBV7-8
CSVKGGQGVNTEAFF,TGCAGCGTGAAAGGTGGACAGGGGGTGAACACTGAAGCTTTCTTT,once,TRBJ1-1,TRBD1,TRBV29-1
CAWSGPNRDEKLFF,TGTGCCTGGAGTGGCCCAAACAGGGATGAAAAACTGTTTTTT,NA,TRBJ1-4,NA,TRBV30
CASSSRTSGINEQYF,TGTGCCAGCTCATCAAGGACTAGCGGGATCAACGAGCAGTACTTC,NA,TRBJ2-7,TRBD2,TRBV18
CAWSVGGRNYEQYF,TGTGCCTGGAGTGTAGGCGGGAGGAACTACGAGCAGTACTTC,NA,TRBJ2-7,TRBD2,TRBV30
CASSLAGGIDEQFF,TGTGCCAGCAGCTTAGCGGGAGGGATTGATGAGCAGTTCTTC,NA,TRBJ2-1,TRBD2,TRBV7-2
CASSRAGTGVTEAFF,TGTGCCAGCTCTCGAGCCGGGACAGGCGTCACTGAAGCTTTCTTT,few,TRBJ1-1,TRBD1,TRBV2
CASSFGLRSEQFF,TGTGCCAGCAGCTTCGGACTGAGGAGTGAGCAGTTCTTC,few,TRBJ2-1,NA,TRBV5-8
CASSPGEGAEKLFF,TGTGCCAGCTCACCTGGAGAGGGGGCGGAAAAACTGTTTTTT,NA,TRBJ1-4,TRBD1,TRBV18
CASSQPGQRRRELFF,TGCGCCAGCAGCCAACCGGGACAGCGACGACGTGAACTGTTTTTT,NA,TRBJ1-4,TRBD1,TRBV4-1
CASSVAGEAPDTQYF,TGTGCCAGCAGCGTAGCTGGGGAGGCCCCAGATACGCAGTATTTT,NA,TRBJ2-3,NA,TRBV9
CASSLGTTTDTQYF,TGTGCCAGCAGCTTAGGGACTACCACAGATACGCAGTATTTT,NA,TRBJ2-3,NA,TRBV7-6
CASSLTSGDYNEQFF,TGTGCCAGCAGCTTGACTAGCGGTGACTACAATGAGCAGTTCTTC,NA,TRBJ2-1,TRBD2,TRBV6-6
CASSLRTAHNSPLHF,TGTGCCAGCAGTCTCCGGACAGCCCATAATTCACCCCTCCACTTT,NA,TRBJ1-6,NA,TRBV27
CSVDWAGVPETQYF,TGCAGCGTTGATTGGGCGGGAGTTCCAGAGACCCAGTACTTC,NA,TRBJ2-5,TRBD2,TRBV29-1
CSETTNTDTQYF,TGCAGCGAGACGACTAATACAGATACGCAGTATTTT,NA,TRBJ2-3,NA,TRBV29-1
CASSLRVRAATEAFF,TGTGCCAGCAGCTTGAGAGTCAGGGCGGCCACTGAAGCTTTCTTT,few,TRBJ1-1,NA,TRBV5-6
CASSLDGVTQYF,TGTGCCAGCAGCTTGGACGGGGTGACCCAGTACTTC,NA,TRBJ2-5,NA,TRBV5-4
CASSDFRVGEKYF,TGTGCCAGCAGTGACTTTCGGGTTGGGGAGAAGTACTTC,NA,TRBJ2-7,NA,TRBV6-1
CASSPRSANYGYTF,TGTGCCAGCAGCCCCAGAAGCGCTAACTATGGCTACACCTTC,NA,TRBJ1-2,NA,TRBV6-4
CASRPTGQAGELFF,TGTGCCAGCAGACCGACAGGGCAAGCCGGGGAGCTGTTTTTT,NA,TRBJ2-2,TRBD1,TRBV25-1
CASSSRPPFSAGGYTF,TGTGCCAGCAGTTCCCGACCTCCCTTTTCAGCCGGGGGCTACACCTTC,NA,TRBJ1-2,NA,TRBV27
CSVGQGAYEQYF,TGCAGCGTGGGACAGGGGGCCTACGAGCAGTACTTC,NA,TRBJ2-7,TRBD1,TRBV29-1
CASRGGGYTF,TGTGCCAGCAGGGGGGGTGGCTACACCTTC,few,TRBJ1-2,NA,TRBV2
CASHPPTFSTGF,TGTGCCAGCCATCCCCCGACGTTTAGCACAGGCTTC,once,TRBJ1-2,NA,TRBV6-1
CASSPTGARNNEQFF,TGTGCCAGCAGCCCCACGGGAGCAAGAAACAATGAGCAGTTCTTC,NA,TRBJ2-1,NA,TRBV9
CASSVGQGGYYGYTF,TGTGCCAGCAGTGTGGGACAGGGAGGTTACTATGGCTACACCTTC,NA,TRBJ1-2,TRBD1,TRBV2
CASSRGRNTEAFF,TGTGCCAGCAGCCGGGGGAGGAACACTGAAGCTTTCTTT,once,TRBJ1-1,NA,TRBV9
CAWSMGGDTEAFF,TGTGCCTGGAGTATGGGGGGGGATACTGAAGCTTTCTTT,NA,TRBJ1-1,NA,TRBV30
CASSPRTGIYEQYF,TGTGCCAGCAGCCCCCGGACAGGGATCTACGAGCAGTACTTC,NA,TRBJ2-7,TRBD1,TRBV9
CASSEHRDDGCTF,TGTGCCAGCAGTGAGCACAGGGATGATGGTTGCACCTTC,NA,TRBJ1-2,NA,TRBV2
CASSNGQGEETQYF,TGTGCCAGCAGTAACGGACAGGGGGAAGAGACCCAGTACTTC,NA,TRBJ2-5,TRBD1,TRBV7-6
CASSPTGGRTEAFF,TGTGCCAGCAGTCCGACAGGGGGTCGGACTGAAGCTTTCTTT,NA,TRBJ1-1,TRBD1,TRBV6-5
CATSRDRGTGTDTQYF,TGTGCCACCAGCAGAGATCGCGGGACGGGCACAGATACGCAGTATTTT,NA,TRBJ2-3,NA,TRBV15
CSARDGLDYGYTF,TGCAGCGCCCGAGACGGACTCGACTATGGCTACACCTTC,NA,TRBJ1-2,NA,TRBV29-1
CASSLTPGNQPQHF,TGCGCCAGCAGTTTGACCCCGGGGAATCAGCCCCAGCATTTT,NA,TRBJ1-5,NA,TRBV10-2
CASSQVGTGLLYEQYF,TGCGCCAGCAGCCAAGTGGGGACAGGACTCTTATACGAGCAGTACTTC,NA,TRBJ2-7,TRBD1,TRBV4-1
CSVAPGGDTQYF,TGCAGCGTTGCTCCCGGGGGGGATACGCAGTATTTT,NA,TRBJ2-3,TRBD2,TRBV29-1